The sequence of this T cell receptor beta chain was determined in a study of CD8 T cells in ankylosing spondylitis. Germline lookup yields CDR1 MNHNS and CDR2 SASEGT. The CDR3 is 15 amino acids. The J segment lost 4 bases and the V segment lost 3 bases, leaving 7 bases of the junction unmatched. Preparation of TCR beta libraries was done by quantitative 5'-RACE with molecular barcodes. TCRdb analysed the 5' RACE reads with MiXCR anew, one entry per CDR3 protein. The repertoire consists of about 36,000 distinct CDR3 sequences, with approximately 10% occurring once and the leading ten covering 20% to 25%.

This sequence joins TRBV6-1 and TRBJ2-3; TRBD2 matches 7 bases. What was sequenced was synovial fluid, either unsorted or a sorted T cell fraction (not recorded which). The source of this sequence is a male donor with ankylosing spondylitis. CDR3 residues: CASSDQAGFADTQYF. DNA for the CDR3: TGTGCCAGCAGTGACCAAGCGGGATTCGCAGATACGCAGTATTTT.